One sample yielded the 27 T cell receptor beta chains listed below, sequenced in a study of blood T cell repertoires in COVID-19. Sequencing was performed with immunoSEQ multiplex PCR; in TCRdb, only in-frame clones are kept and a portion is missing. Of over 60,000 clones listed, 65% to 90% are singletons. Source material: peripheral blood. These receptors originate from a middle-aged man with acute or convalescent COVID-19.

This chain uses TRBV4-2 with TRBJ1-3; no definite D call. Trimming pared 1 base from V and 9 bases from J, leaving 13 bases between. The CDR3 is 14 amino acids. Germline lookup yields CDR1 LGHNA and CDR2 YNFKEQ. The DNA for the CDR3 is TGTGCCAGCAGCCAAGTTAAGGTCAGCGGCACCATATATTTT. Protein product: CASSQVKVSGTIYF.

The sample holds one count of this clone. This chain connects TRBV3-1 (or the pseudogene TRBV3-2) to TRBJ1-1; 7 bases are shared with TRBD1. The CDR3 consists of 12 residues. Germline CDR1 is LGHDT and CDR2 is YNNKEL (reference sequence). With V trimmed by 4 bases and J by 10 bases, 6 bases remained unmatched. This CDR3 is CASSLRGRGAFF. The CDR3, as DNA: TGTGCCAGCAGCCTTAGGGGGCGCGGAGCTTTCTTT.

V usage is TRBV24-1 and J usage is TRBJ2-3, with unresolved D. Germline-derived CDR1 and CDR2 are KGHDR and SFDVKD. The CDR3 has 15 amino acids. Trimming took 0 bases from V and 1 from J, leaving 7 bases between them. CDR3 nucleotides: TGTGCCACCAGTGATTTGGACCGGGGCACAGATACGCAGTATTTT. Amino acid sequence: CATSDLDRGTDTQYF.

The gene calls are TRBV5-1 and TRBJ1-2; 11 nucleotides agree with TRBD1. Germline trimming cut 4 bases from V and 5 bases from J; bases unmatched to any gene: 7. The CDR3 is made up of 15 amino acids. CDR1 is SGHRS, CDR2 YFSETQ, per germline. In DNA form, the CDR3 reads TGCGCCAGCAGCCCGGGACAGGGGGGCCCATATGGCTACACCTTC. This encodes CASSPGQGGPYGYTF.

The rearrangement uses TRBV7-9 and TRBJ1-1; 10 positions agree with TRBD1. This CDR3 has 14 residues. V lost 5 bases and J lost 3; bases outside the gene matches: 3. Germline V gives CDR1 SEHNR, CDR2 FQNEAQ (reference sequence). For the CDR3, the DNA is TGTGCCAGCAGCCCGGACAGGGGGGACACTGAAGCTTTCTTT. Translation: CASSPDRGDTEAFF.

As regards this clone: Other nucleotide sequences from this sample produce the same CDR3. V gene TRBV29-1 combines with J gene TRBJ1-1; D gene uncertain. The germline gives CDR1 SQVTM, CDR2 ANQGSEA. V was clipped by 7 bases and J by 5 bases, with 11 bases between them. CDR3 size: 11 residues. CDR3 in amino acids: CSGRWATEAFF. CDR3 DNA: TGCAGCGGCCGGTGGGCGACTGAAGCTTTCTTT.

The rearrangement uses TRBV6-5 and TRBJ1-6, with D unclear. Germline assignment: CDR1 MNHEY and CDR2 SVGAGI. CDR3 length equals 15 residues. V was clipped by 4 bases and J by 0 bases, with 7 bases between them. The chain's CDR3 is CASSSQSSYNSPLHF. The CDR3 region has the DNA TGTGCCAGCAGTTCACAGAGCTCCTATAATTCACCCCTCCACTTT.

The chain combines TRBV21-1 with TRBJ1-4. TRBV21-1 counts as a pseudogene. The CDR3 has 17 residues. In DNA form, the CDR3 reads TGTGCCAGCAGCAAAGCGTGGGGGAGGGAAAGTAATGAAAAACTGTTTTTT. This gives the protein CASSKAWGRESNEKLFF.

This CDR3 is CASSIASGELFF. CDR3 DNA: TGTGCCAGTAGTATAGCGTCCGGGGAGCTGTTTTTT. J is TRBJ2-2 and V is TRBV19, with D hard to call. This CDR3 contains 12 residues. V was shortened by 1 base and J by 6 bases, with 3 bases between the two germline ends. CDR1 LNHDA and CDR2 SQIVND come from the germline V gene (reference sequence).

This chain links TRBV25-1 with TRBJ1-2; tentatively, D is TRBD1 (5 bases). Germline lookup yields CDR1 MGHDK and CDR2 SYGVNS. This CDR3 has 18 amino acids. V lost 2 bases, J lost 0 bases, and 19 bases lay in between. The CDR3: CASSEETGGTTSNYGYTF. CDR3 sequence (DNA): TGTGCCAGCAGTGAAGAAACGGGAGGGACCACTTCTAACTATGGCTACACCTTC.

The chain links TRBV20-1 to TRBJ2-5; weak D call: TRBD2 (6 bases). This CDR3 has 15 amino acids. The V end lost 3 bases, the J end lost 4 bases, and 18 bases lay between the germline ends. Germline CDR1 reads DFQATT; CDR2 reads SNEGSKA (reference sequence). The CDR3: CSASGRGRGGETQYF. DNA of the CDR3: TGCAGTGCTAGTGGGCGGGGAAGGGGAGGAGAGACCCAGTACTTC.

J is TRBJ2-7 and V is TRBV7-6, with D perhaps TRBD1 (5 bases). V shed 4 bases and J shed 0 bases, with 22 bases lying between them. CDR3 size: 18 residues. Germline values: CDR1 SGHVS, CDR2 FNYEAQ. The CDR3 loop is CASSSSLTTGSISYEQYF. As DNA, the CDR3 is TGTGCCAGCAGCTCCTCTCTCACCACAGGATCTATCTCCTACGAGCAGTACTTC. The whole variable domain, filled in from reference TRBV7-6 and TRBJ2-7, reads GAGVSQSPRYKVTKRGQDVALRCDPISGHVSLYWYRQALGQGPEFLTYFNYEAQQDKSGLPNDRFSAERPEGSISTLTIQRTEQRDSAMYRCASSSSLTTGSISYEQYFGPGTRLTVT.

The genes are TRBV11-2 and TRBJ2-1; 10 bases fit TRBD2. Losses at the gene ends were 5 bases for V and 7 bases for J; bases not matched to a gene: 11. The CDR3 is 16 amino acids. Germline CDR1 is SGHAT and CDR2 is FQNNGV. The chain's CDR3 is CASSPTAGGIGNEQFF. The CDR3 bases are TGTGCCAGCAGCCCTACAGCGGGGGGGATAGGGAATGAGCAGTTCTTC.

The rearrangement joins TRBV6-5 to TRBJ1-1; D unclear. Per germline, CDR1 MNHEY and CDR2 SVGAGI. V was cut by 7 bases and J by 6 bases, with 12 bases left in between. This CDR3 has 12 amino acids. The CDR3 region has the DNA TGTGCCAGCATATCCACCGGGGCTGAAGCTTTCTTT. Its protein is CASISTGAEAFF.

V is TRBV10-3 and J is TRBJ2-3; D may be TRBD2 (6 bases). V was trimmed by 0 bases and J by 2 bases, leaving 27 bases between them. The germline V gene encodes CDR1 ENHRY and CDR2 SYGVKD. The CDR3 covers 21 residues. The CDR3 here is CAISESMWDSRILSPTDTQYF. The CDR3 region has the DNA TGTGCCATCAGTGAGTCGATGTGGGACTCCCGGATCCTTTCCCCCACAGATACGCAGTATTTT.

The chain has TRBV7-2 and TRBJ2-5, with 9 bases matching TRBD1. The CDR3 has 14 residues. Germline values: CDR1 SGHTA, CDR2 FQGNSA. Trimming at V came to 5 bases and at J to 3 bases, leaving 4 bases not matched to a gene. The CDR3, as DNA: TGTGCCAGCAGCGCAGACAGGGGGGAAGAGACCCAGTACTTC. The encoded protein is CASSADRGEETQYF.

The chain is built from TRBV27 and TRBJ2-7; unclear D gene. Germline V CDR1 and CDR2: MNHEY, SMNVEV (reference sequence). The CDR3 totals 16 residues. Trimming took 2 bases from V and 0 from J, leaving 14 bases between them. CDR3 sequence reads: CASSLNSMKASYEQYF. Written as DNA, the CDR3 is TGTGCCAGCAGTTTAAATTCCATGAAAGCCTCCTACGAGCAGTACTTC.

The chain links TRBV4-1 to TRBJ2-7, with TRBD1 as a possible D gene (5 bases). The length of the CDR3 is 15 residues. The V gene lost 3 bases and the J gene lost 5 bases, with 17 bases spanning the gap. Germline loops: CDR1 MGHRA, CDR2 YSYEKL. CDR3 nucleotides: TGCGCCAGCAGCCACCCCCAGGGCAAGATGGACGAGCAGTACTTC. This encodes CASSHPQGKMDEQYF.

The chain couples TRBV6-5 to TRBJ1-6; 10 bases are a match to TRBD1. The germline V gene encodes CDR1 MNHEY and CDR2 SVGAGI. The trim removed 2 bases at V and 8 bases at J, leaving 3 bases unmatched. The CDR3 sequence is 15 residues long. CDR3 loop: CASSYGTGADSPLHF. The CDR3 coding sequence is TGTGCCAGCAGTTACGGGACAGGGGCAGATTCACCCCTCCACTTT.

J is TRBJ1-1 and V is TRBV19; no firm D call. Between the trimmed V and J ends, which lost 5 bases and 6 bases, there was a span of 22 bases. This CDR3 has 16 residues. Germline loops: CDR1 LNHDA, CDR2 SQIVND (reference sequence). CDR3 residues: CASSALSGITPPEAFF. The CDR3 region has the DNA TGTGCCAGTAGTGCCCTTTCCGGGATCACTCCCCCTGAAGCTTTCTTT. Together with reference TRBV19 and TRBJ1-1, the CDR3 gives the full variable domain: DGGITQSPKYLFRKEGQNVTLSCEQNLNHDAMYWYRQDPGQGLRLIYYSQIVNDFQKGDIAEGYSVSREKKESFPLTVTSAQKNPTAFYLCASSALSGITPPEAFFGQGTRLTVV.

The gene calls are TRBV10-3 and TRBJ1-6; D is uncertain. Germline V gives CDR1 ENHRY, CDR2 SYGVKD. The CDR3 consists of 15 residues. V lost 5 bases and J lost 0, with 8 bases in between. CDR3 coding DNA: TGTGCCATCAGTAAAGAGAGCTCCTATAATTCACCCCTCCACTTT. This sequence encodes CAISKESSYNSPLHF.

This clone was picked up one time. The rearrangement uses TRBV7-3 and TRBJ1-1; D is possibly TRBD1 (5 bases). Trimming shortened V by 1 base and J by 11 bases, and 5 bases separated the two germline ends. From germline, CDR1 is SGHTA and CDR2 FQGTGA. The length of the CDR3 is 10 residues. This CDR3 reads CASSLKGAFF. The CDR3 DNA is TGTGCCAGCAGCTTAAAGGGGGCTTTCTTT.

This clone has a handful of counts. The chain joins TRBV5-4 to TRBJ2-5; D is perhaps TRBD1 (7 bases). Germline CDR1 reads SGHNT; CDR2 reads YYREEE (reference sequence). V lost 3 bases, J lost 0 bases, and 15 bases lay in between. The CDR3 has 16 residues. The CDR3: CASSSGRDRDQETQYF. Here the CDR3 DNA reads TGTGCCAGCAGCTCCGGGCGGGACAGAGACCAAGAGACCCAGTACTTC.

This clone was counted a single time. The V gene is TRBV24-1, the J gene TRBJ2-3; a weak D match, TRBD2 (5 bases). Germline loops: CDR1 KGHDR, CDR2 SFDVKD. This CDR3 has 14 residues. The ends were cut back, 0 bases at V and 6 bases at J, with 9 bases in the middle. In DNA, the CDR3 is TGTGCCACCAGTGATTTGGGCAGGAGGGATACGCAGTATTTT. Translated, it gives CATSDLGRRDTQYF.

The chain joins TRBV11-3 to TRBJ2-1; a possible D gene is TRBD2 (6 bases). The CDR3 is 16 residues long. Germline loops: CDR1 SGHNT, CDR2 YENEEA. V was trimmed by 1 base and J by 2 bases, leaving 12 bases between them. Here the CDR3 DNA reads TGTGCCAGCAGCTTAGGCGCCTCGGGGGCCTACAATGAGCAGTTCTTC. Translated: CASSLGASGAYNEQFF.

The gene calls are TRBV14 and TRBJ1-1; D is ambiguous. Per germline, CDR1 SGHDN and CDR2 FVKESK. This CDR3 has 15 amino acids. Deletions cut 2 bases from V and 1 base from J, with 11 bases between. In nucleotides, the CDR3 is TGTGCCAGCAGCCAACGACGAGGATCGAACACTGAAGCTTTCTTT. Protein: CASSQRRGSNTEAFF.

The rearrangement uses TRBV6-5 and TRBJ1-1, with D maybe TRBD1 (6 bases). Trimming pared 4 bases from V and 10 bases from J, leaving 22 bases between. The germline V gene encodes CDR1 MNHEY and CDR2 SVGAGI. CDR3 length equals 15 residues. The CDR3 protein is CASSSGAPNSRPAFF. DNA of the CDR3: TGTGCCAGCAGTTCAGGGGCCCCGAATTCAAGACCAGCTTTCTTT.